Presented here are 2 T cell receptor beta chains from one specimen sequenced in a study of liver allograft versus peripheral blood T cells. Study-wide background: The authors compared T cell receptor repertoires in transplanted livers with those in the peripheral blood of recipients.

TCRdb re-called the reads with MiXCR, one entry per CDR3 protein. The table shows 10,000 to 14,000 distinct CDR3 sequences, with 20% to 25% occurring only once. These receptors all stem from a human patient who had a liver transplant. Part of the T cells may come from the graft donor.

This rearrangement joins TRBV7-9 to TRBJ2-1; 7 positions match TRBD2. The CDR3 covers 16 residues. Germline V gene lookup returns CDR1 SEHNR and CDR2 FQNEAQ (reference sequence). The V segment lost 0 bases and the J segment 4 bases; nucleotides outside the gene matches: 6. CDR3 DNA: TGTGCCAGCAGCTTAGCGCTGGCGGGAGAGTACAATGAGCAGTTCTTC. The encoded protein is CASSLALAGEYNEQFF.

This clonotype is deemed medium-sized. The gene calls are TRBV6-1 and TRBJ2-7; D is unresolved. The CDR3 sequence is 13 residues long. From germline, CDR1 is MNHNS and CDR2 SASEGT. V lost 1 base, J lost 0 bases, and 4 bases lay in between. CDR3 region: CASSEGDSYEQYF. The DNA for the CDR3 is TGTGCCAGCAGTGAAGGAGACTCCTACGAGCAGTACTTC.